The T cell receptor beta chain under discussion was sequenced for a study of T cell responses to AZD1222 COVID-19 vaccine (dated by TCRdb to the early 2020s). General notes on the study: TCR sequencing covered roughly 230 trial participants: 207 given two doses of AZD1222 and around 25 given two doses of MenACWY control vaccine. Trial participants were enrolled into age subgroups of 18-55, 56-69 and 70-plus years, which contained approximately 150, 28 and 58 TCR-sequenced participants, respectively. The paper as a whole reports these results and caveats: The 56-69-year group was small, and its depth increase did not reach significance, likely because of low power. The whole spike protein was spanned by vaccine-associated CD4 TCRs, and dominant responses were seen in regions 160-218 and 743-854. Only five or six AZD1222 recipients were SARS-CoV-2 seropositive at baseline, limiting conclusions about previously exposed vaccinees. Reportedly, almost half of the unique spike-specific TCRs recognized epitopes lying outside the regions that are mutated in the B.1.351 and B.1.1.7 variants. Because no day 14 peak-response samples were available, repertoires were characterized only after the peak T cell response. A significant rise in spike-specific TCR breadth and depth was observed after two AZD1222 doses relative to day 0 and relative to MenACWY recipients. Most participants were white British and females outnumbered males, and the authors suggested that clonal diversity may have been underestimated.

The CDR3, from cysteine to phenylalanine, totals 16 residues. The kept DNA is CDR3 alone, 48 bases in frame from the first base. The trim is 5 bases for V and 0 bases for J, with a gap of 13 bases between the germline ends. CDR1 and CDR2 were assigned from the germline V gene as SGHAT and FQNNGV. The CDR3 regions of human TCRbeta chains were analyzed by immunosequencing. As for the authors' bioinformatics: TCRs in the repertoires were matched against a reference library of SARS-CoV-2-specific TCRs that had been generated with the MIRA antigen-specificity platform. Breadth was defined as the fraction of unique TCRs that were SARS-CoV-2-associated. Depth was defined as the fraction of total T cells that were SARS-CoV-2-associated. Using the MIRA data, every spike-specific TCR was mapped to the spike region that the TCR reacted to and assigned to either a CD4 or a CD8 class. Log10-transformed breadth and depth values were compared by one-way ANOVA with Sidak's multiple comparisons tests. As stored in TCRdb, this immuneACCESS dataset retains in-frame rearrangements with V and J assigned. A fraction of the clones does not appear; measured against another copy, unresolved V genes explain less than half of the discrepancy, and the remainder lacks a known reason. V and J calls and clone size are copied from that table; D and trimming were computed from the DNA. The table for this sample lists 100,000 to 130,000 clones; about 85% of them were counted only once. Jointly, the top ten make up 4.8% of the sample.

Comment on this clone: Its antigen remains unidentified. Per-base quality was not reported, and no clone a single base away is much larger than it.

The time point label for this specimen denotes: about 28 days (+/-7) after the second vaccine dose. Because spike-specific TCR depth and breadth did not differ between the two schedules, AZD1222 recipients who got a second dose at roughly 4 weeks were pooled with those who got a second dose at roughly 12 weeks. Vaccinee samples were obtained from the UK trials COV001 and COV002, which included a single-blind randomized controlled phase 2/3 trial of AZD1222 (ChAdOx1 nCoV-19) in healthy adults. For TCRbeta chain sequencing, PBMC samples from trial participants were taken at day 0 and at day 28 after the second dose.

In this chain, TRBV11-2 is recombined with TRBJ2-2, with a tentative D gene TRBD2 over 5 matching bases. This TCR was recovered from an adult who received the AZD1222 COVID-19 vaccine. The material sequenced was peripheral blood, taken 28 days after the second AZD1222 dose. The sequenced DNA: TGTGCCAGCAGCGAACGAGGAGGCTCGAACACCGGGGAGCTGTTTTTT. Its amino acids are CASSERGGSNTGELFF.